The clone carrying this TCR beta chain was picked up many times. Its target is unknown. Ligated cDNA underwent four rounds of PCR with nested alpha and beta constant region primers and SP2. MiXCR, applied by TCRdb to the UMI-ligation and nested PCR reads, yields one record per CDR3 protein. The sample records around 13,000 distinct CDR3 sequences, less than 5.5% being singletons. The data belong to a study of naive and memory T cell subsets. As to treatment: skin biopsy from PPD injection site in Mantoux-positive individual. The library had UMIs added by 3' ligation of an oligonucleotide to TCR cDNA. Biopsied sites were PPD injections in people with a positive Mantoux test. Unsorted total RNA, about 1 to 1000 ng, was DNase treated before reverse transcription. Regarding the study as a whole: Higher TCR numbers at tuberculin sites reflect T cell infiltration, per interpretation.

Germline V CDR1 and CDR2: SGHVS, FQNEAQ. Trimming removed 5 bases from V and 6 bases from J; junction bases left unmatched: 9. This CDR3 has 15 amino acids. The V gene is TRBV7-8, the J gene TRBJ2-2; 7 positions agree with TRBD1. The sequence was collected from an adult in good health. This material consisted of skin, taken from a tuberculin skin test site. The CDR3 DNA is TGTGCCAGCAGCCGAGACAGGGCTTACGCCGGGGAGCTGTTTTTT. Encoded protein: CASSRDRAYAGELFF.